Listed below are T cell receptor beta chains from one sample, sequenced in a study of cytomegalovirus exposure and HLA in healthy donors. The method was immunoSEQ multiplex PCR; TCRdb's version includes in-frame clones alone and lacks a portion of them. This table holds tens of thousands of clones. Sequenced: PBMCs. These receptors all come from a male donor in good health and CMV-seronegative. Both conserved end residues are part of each CDR3. D genes are given only for firm matches.

TRBV18,TRBJ1-5,NA,TGTGCCAGCTCACCACGGCAGGCGAGCAATCAGCCCCAGCATTTT,CASSPRQASNQPQHF
TRBV7-2,TRBJ1-1,NA,TGTGCCAGCAGCTTATCTATGAACACTGAAGCTTTCTTT,CASSLSMNTEAFF
TRBV7-9,TRBJ1-5,TRBD1,TGTGCCAGCAGCGGAAAGGACAGGATAGGACAGCCCCAGCATTTT,CASSGKDRIGQPQHF
TRBV7-6,TRBJ2-3,NA,TGTGCCAGCAGCGGGCGGGGTAGCACAGATACGCAGTATTTT,CASSGRGSTDTQYF
TRBV5-1,TRBJ2-5,NA,TGCGCCAGCAGCCCTGTTCTATACAGTGCTGAGAACCAGTACTTC,CASSPVLYSAENQYF
TRBV4-2,TRBJ2-3,TRBD1,TGTGCCAGCAGCCAGGAGTGGCAGGGGGCGCAAGATACGCAGTATTTT,CASSQEWQGAQDTQYF
TRBV7-6,TRBJ2-3,NA,TGTGCCAGCAGCCGCGGGCCAGAGAAGAGAGATACGCAGTATTTT,CASSRGPEKRDTQYF
TRBV7-2,TRBJ2-5,TRBD2,TGTGCCACCACCCGGGGGGGGACACAAGAGACCCAGTACTTC,CATTRGGTQETQYF
TRBV7-2,TRBJ2-1,NA,TGTGCCAGCACCGCCTCGAGGGAGGACAATGAGCAGTTCTTC,CASTASREDNEQFF
TRBV14,TRBJ2-3,NA,TGTGCCAGCAGCCCCACGGGGTACAGAAGCACAGATACGCAGTATTTT,CASSPTGYRSTDTQYF
TRBV5-1,TRBJ2-7,TRBD1,TGCGCCAGCAGCTTGGGGACAGGGCCAGTCTACGAGCAGTACTTC,CASSLGTGPVYEQYF
TRBV7-6,TRBJ2-1,NA,TGTGCCAGCAGCTTGACTACGAATGAGCAGTTCTTC,CASSLTTNEQFF
TRBV28,TRBJ2-7,NA,TGTGCCAGCAGTCTAGGGGGCGCGGGAAATTACGAGCAGTACTTC,CASSLGGAGNYEQYF
TRBV19,TRBJ2-3,NA,TGTGCCAGTAGTATGGGGCGGGGTGCAGCAGATACGCAGTATTTT,CASSMGRGAADTQYF
TRBV5-1,TRBJ1-5,NA,TGCGCCAGCTCCACCGGGACTCCAAATCAGCCCCAGCATTTT,CASSTGTPNQPQHF
TRBV5-1,TRBJ1-1,NA,TGCGCCAGCAGCTTTTCGGGCACTGAAGCTTTCTTT,CASSFSGTEAFF
TRBV27,TRBJ2-3,NA,TGTGCCAGCAGGCCCGCTAGAGTTCCTAGCACAGATACGCAGTATTTT,CASRPARVPSTDTQYF
TRBV18,TRBJ2-3,TRBD1,TGTGCCAGCTCACCCAGGACAGGATCGGCAGATACGCAGTATTTT,CASSPRTGSADTQYF
TRBV28,TRBJ2-1,TRBD2,TGTGCCAGCGAGACTTTGGGGGGGGACTCCTACAATGAGCAGTTCTTC,CASETLGGDSYNEQFF
TRBV5-1,TRBJ2-7,TRBD2,TGCGCCAGCAGCATCGGACTAGCGGACGCCTACGAGCAGTACTTC,CASSIGLADAYEQYF
TRBV7-9,TRBJ2-5,NA,TGTGCCAGCAGCGACGGTGGGGCGGTGGCAGAGACCCAGTACTTC,CASSDGGAVAETQYF
TRBV5-1,TRBJ2-1,NA,TGCGCCAGCTCGGACGGCGGGTCCTACAATGAGCAGTTCTTC,CASSDGGSYNEQFF
TRBV6-5,TRBJ2-7,TRBD1,TGTGCCAGCAGTCGACAGGGGGGTGGGGAGCAGTACTTC,CASSRQGGGEQYF
TRBV2,TRBJ2-3,NA,TGTGCCAGCAGTGGCTGGGGCTTGCAGGTCTCGGATACGCAGTATTTT,CASSGWGLQVSDTQYF
TRBV7-9,TRBJ2-3,TRBD1,TGTGCCAGCCAGACAGGGGGGAGGCTTGGTACGCAGTATTTT,CASQTGGRLGTQYF
TRBV2,TRBJ1-5,NA,TGTGCCAGCAGTGATGAGGGGAGGAATCAGCCCCAGCATTTT,CASSDEGRNQPQHF
TRBV19,TRBJ2-1,NA,TGTGCCAGTAGTAAACAGAGGGACTATGAGCAGTTCTTC,CASSKQRDYEQFF
TRBV18,TRBJ2-7,NA,TGTGCCAGCTCACCACCGGCCAGCGCAGCCTACGAGCAGTACTTC,CASSPPASAAYEQYF
TRBV6-1,TRBJ2-7,TRBD1,TGTGCCAGCTCCCCTCGGACAGGGGTATACTACGAGCAGTACTTC,CASSPRTGVYYEQYF
TRBV6-6,TRBJ1-5,TRBD1,TGTGCCAGCAGTTCGGGACAGGGGTTTAGCAATCAGCCCCAGCATTTT,CASSSGQGFSNQPQHF
TRBV7-9,TRBJ1-2,TRBD1,TGTGCCAGCAGCCGCGGACAGGCCACGGATGGCTACACCTTC,CASSRGQATDGYTF
TRBV7-9,TRBJ2-7,TRBD1,TGTGCCAGCAGCGTACCCGGGACAGCGAGCTCCTACGAGCAGTACTTC,CASSVPGTASSYEQYF
TRBV5-6,TRBJ2-7,TRBD1,TGTGCCAGCAGCCCAGGACAGGGTCTCGTCCAGTACTTC,CASSPGQGLVQYF
TRBV30,TRBJ2-1,NA,TGTGCCTGGACGACAGTTCTAGGGGCGGCTGAGCAGTTCTTC,CAWTTVLGAAEQFF
TRBV5-6,TRBJ1-5,TRBD1,TGTGCCAGCAGCTTGGCCAGGGGGCTTCATATGACCCAGCATTTT,CASSLARGLHMTQHF
TRBV7-2,TRBJ2-5,TRBD1,TGTGCCAGCAGCTCCTCCGTCCAGGGGGCTAGGGAGACCCAGTACTTC,CASSSSVQGARETQYF
TRBV5-1,TRBJ1-3,TRBD1,TGCGCCAGCAGCCCGGGGACAGCCAGAAACACCATATATTTT,CASSPGTARNTIYF
TRBV6-5,TRBJ1-4,NA,TGTGCCAGTAAGTCGTCTGGGAGACTGTTTTTT,CASKSSGRLFF
TRBV9,TRBJ2-1,TRBD2,TGTGCCAGCAGCGCCGTAGTTCCGGGACTAGCGGGGGGAAGCAATGAGCAGTTCTTC,CASSAVVPGLAGGSNEQFF
TRBV7-2,TRBJ2-7,TRBD2,TGTGCCAGCACCAAAAGAAGCGGGGGGGCTTACGAGCAGTACTTC,CASTKRSGGAYEQYF
TRBV28,TRBJ1-6,TRBD1,TGTGCCAGCAGCCCAGGACAGGGCAATTCACCCCTCCACTTT,CASSPGQGNSPLHF
TRBV7-2,TRBJ2-5,NA,TGTGCCAGCAGCCCCCAGCGGACGTACCAAGAGACCCAGTACTTC,CASSPQRTYQETQYF
TRBV7-2,TRBJ2-1,NA,TGTGCCAGCAGCTTTAGGGGGTACAATGAGCAGTTCTTC,CASSFRGYNEQFF
TRBV19,TRBJ2-1,NA,TGTGCCAGTAGCCCAGGCTCCTACAATGAGCAGTTCTTC,CASSPGSYNEQFF
TRBV7-8,TRBJ2-6,TRBD1,TGTGCCAGCAGCTCCCCACCGACAGGGTTGGCTGGGGCCAACGTCCTGACTTTC,CASSSPPTGLAGANVLTF
TRBV30,TRBJ1-5,NA,TGTGCCGGGAACCCCAGAGGGCCCTTCAATCAGCCCCAGCATTTT,CAGNPRGPFNQPQHF